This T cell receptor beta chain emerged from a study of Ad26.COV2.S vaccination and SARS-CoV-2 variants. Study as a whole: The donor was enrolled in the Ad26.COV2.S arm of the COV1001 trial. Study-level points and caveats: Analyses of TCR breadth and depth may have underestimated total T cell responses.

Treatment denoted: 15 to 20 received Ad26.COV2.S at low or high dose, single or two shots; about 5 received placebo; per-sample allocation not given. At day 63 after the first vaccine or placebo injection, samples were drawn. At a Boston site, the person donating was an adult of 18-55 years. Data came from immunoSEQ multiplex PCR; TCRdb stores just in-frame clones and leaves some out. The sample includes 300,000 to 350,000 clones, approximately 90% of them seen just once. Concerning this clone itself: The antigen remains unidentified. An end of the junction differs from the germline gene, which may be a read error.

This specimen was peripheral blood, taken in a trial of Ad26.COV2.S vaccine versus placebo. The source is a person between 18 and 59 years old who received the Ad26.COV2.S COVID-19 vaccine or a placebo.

The CDR3 nucleotides read TGCGCCAGCAGCAAAGACGGCAGATACATGAACACTGAAGCTTTCTTT. Translation gives CASSKDGRYMNTEAFF. This chain uses TRBV4-3 with TRBJ1-1; no definite D call. CDR1 is LGHNA, CDR2 YSLEER, per germline. This CDR3 contains 16 residues.